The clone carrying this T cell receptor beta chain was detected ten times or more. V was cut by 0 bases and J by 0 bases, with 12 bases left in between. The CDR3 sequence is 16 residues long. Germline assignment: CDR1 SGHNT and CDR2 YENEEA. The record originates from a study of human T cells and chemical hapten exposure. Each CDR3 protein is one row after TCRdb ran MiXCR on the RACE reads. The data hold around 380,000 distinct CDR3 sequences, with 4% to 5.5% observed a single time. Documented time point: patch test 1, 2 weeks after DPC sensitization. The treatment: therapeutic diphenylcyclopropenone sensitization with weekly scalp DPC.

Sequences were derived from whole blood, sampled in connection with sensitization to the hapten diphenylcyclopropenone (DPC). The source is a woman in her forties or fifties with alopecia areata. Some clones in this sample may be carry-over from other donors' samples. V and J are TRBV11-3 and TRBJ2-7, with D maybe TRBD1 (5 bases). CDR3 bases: TGTGCCAGCAGCTTAGAGCGACGACAGAGCTCCTACGAGCAGTACTTC. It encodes CASSLERRQSSYEQYF. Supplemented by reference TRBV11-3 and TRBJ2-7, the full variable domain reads EAGVVQSPRYKIIEKKQPVAFWCNPISGHNTLYWYLQNLGQGPELLIRYENEEAVDDSQLPKDRFSAERLKGVDSTLKIQPAELGDSAVYLCASSLERRQSSYEQYFGPGTRLTVT.